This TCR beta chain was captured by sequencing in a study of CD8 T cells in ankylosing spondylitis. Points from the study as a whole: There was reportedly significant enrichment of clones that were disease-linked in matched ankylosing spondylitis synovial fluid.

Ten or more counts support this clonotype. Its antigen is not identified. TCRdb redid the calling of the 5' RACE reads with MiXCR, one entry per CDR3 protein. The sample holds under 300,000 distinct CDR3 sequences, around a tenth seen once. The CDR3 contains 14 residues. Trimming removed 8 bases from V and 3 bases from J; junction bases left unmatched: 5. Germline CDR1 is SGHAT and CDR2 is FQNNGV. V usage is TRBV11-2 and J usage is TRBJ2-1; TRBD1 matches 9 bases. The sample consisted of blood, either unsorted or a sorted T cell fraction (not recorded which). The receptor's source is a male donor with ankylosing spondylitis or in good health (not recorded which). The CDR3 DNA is TGTGCCAGCCGGACGGGACAGGGCTACAATGAGCAGTTCTTC. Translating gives CASRTGQGYNEQFF. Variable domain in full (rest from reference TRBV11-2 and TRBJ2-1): EAGVAQSPRYKIIEKRQSVAFWCNPISGHATLYWYQQILGQGPKLLIQFQNNGVVDDSQLPKDRFSAERLKGVDSTLKIQPAKLEDSAVYLCASRTGQGYNEQFFGPGTRLTVL.